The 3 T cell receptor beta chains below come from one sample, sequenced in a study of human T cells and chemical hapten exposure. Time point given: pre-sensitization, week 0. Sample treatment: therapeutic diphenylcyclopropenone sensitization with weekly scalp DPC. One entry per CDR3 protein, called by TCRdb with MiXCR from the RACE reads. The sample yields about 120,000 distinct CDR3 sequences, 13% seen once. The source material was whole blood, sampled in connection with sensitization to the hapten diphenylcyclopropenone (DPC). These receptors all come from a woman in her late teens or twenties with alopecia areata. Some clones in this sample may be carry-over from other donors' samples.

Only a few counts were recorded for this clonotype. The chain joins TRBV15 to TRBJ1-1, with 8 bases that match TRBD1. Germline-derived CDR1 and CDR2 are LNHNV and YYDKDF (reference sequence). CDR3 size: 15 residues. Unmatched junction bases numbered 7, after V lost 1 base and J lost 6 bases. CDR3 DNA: TGTGCCACCAGCAGAGCGACAGGGGTAGGTTCTGAAGCTTTCTTT. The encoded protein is CATSRATGVGSEAFF.

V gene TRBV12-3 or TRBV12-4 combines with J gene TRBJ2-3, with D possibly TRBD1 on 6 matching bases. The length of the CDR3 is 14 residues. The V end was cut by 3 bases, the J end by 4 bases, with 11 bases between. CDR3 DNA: TGTGCCAGCAGTTTTGGGGGCGCAGCAGATACGCAGTATTTT. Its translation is CASSFGGAADTQYF.

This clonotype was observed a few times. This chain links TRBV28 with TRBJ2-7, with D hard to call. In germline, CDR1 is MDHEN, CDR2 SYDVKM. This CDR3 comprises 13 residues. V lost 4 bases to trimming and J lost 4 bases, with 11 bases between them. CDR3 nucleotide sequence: TGTGCCAGCAGTTCCTCCCGCCTGTACGAGCAGTACTTC. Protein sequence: CASSSSRLYEQYF.